Below are 8 T cell receptor beta chains sequenced from a single sample in a study of vaccination and CD4 T cells after COVID-19. Sequencing of the DNA from cultured CD4+ T cells was carried out with the Oncomine TCR Beta short-read assay. TCRdb re-called the PCR reads through MiXCR, storing one row per CDR3 protein. The sample includes about 28,000 distinct CDR3 sequences, 62% of them seen just once. As to treatment: roughly 10-day PBMC culture with coronavirus spike peptide pools or control peptides (ViraFEST assay). Their specific antigens are unknown. This sample comprised CD4+ T cells from blood, cultured in vitro, obtained after SARS-CoV-2 vaccination. The receptors come from a human donor who received a COVID-19 vaccine.

In this sample, this clonotype turned up a few times. The chain combines TRBV24-1 with TRBJ1-5; D is possibly TRBD1 (5 bases). The CDR3 totals 13 residues. Germline lookup yields CDR1 KGHDR and CDR2 SFDVKD. Trimming removed 3 bases at V and 7 bases at J, with 9 bases between. This CDR3 is CATSDRGRQPQHF. The CDR3 DNA is TGTGCCACCAGTGATCGGGGGAGGCAGCCCCAGCATTTT.

The chain has TRBV7-9 and TRBJ2-5; TRBD2 agrees at 10 bases. CDR1 and CDR2 from the germline V gene are SEHNR and FQNEAQ (reference sequence). After removal of 5 bases from V and 5 bases from J, the junction contained 8 bases not matched to a gene. The CDR3 totals 15 residues. The CDR3 spells CASSETSGLWETQYF. Here the CDR3 DNA reads TGTGCCAGCAGCGAGACTAGCGGGTTGTGGGAGACCCAGTACTTC.

The chain links TRBV7-9 to TRBJ2-3; 7 nucleotides agree with TRBD1. This CDR3 has 14 amino acids. Trimming at V came to 4 bases and at J to 4 bases, leaving 5 bases not matched to a gene. The germline V gene has CDR1 SEHNR and CDR2 FQNEAQ (reference sequence). The CDR3, as DNA: TGTGCCAGCAGCTCTCGACAGGGCCCAGATACGCAGTATTTT. It is translated as CASSSRQGPDTQYF. Full variable domain (outside the CDR3, taken from reference TRBV7-9 and TRBJ2-3): DTGVSQNPRHKITKRGQNVTFRCDPISEHNRLYWYRQTLGQGPEFLTYFQNEAQLEKSRLLSDRFSAERPKGSFSTLEIQRTEQGDSAMYLCASSSRQGPDTQYFGPGTRLTVL.

The genes are TRBV27 and TRBJ1-6; no firm D call. This CDR3 region has 13 residues. CDR1 is MNHEY, CDR2 SMNVEV, per germline (reference sequence). The V end was cut by 6 bases, the J end by 14 bases, with 17 bases between. The CDR3 DNA reads as TGTGCCAGCAGCAGACCTCAGGCGTTTACCCTCCACTTT. Encoded protein: CASSRPQAFTLHF.

The rearrangement joins TRBV19 to TRBJ1-5; no reliable D call. This CDR3 contains 13 residues. Deletions cut 7 bases from V and 6 bases from J, with 13 bases between. Germline loops: CDR1 LNHDA, CDR2 SQIVND (reference sequence). The CDR3 sequence is CASTTGLGQPQHF. The DNA of the CDR3 is TGTGCCAGTACCACGGGTCTAGGTCAGCCCCAGCATTTT. The variable domain in full, completed from reference TRBV19 and TRBJ1-5, reads DGGITQSPKYLFRKEGQNVTLSCEQNLNHDAMYWYRQDPGQGLRLIYYSQIVNDFQKGDIAEGYSVSREKKESFPLTVTSAQKNPTAFYLCASTTGLGQPQHFGDGTRLSIL.

The chain carries TRBV19 and TRBJ1-5; D is possibly TRBD1 (5 bases). Germline V gene sequence: CDR1 LNHDA, CDR2 SQIVND (reference sequence). The V and J ends lost 7 bases and 15 bases respectively, with 13 bases between them. There are 10 residues in the CDR3. The CDR3 here is CASMGPVTHF. In DNA, the CDR3 is TGTGCCAGTATGGGACCCGTCACGCATTTT. The full variable domain, rest sourced from reference TRBV19 and TRBJ1-5, is DGGITQSPKYLFRKEGQNVTLSCEQNLNHDAMYWYRQDPGQGLRLIYYSQIVNDFQKGDIAEGYSVSREKKESFPLTVTSAQKNPTAFYLCASMGPVTHFGDGTRLSIL.

This clonotype showed up just a few times. The rearrangement joins TRBV27 to TRBJ1-2; D is possibly TRBD1 (6 bases). Germline values: CDR1 MNHEY, CDR2 SMNVEV (reference sequence). This CDR3 is 14 amino acids long. The ends were cut back, 3 bases at V and 7 bases at J, with 15 bases in the middle. DNA of the CDR3: TGTGCCAGCAGTTTTCAGGTCGGGGGGCTTGGCTACACCTTC. Amino acids: CASSFQVGGLGYTF.

CDR3 sequence: CARGRVIGNQPQHF. As DNA, the CDR3 is TGTGCCCGGGGCAGGGTTATCGGCAATCAGCCCCAGCATTTT. This chain links TRBV6-4 with TRBJ1-5, with TRBD1 as a possible D gene (5 bases). V shed 11 bases and J shed 2 bases, with 16 bases lying between them. The CDR3 covers 14 residues. CDR1 is MRHNA and CDR2 is SNTAGT in the germline V gene.